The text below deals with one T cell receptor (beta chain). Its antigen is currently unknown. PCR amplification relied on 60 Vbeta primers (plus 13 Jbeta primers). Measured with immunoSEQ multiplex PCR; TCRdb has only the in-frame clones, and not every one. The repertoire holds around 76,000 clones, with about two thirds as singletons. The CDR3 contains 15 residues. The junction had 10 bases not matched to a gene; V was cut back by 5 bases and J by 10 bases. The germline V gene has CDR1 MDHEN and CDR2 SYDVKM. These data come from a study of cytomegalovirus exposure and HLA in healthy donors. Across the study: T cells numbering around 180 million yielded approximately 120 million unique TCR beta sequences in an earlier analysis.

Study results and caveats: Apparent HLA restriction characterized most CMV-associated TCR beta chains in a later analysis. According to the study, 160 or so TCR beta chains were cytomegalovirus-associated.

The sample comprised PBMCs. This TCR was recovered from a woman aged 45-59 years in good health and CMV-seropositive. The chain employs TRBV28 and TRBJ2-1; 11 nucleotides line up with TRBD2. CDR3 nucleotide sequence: TGTGCCAGCAGTCCCGTAGCGGGAGGGCCTTGGGAGCAGTTCTTC. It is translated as CASSPVAGGPWEQFF.